This T cell receptor beta chain came from a study of cytomegalovirus exposure and HLA in healthy donors. On the study more broadly: From donors who were HLA-typed, an early data release held approximately 80 million unique TCRs.

The table lists this clone with a count of one. Germline V gene data show CDR1 as SGDLS and CDR2 as YYNGEE. Between the trimmed V and J ends, which lost 4 bases and 3 bases, there was a span of 12 bases. The CDR3 contains 14 residues. PCR used 60 Vbeta primers and 13 Jbeta primers. Profiling relied on immunoSEQ multiplex PCR, and the TCRdb table lists in-frame clones only, not all of them. The table lists roughly 100,000 clones, roughly 85% of them singletons. The sequenced sample was PBMCs. This TCR came from a man aged 25-40 years in good health and CMV-seronegative. The chain uses TRBV9 and TRBJ2-3, with D hard to call. DNA for the CDR3: TGTGCCAGCAGCTTTCGACCAGGTACAGATACGCAGTATTTT. Translation gives CASSFRPGTDTQYF.